These 23 T cell receptor beta chains came from one sample sequenced in a study of Graves' ophthalmopathy and Graves' hyperthyroidism. Amplification from RNA transcripts yielded the TCR beta CDR3 regions. Amplification began with first-round RT-PCR using HTBI primers, then second-round multiplex PCR was performed. Via MiXCR, TCRdb re-called the multiplex PCR reads, giving one row per CDR3 protein. This sample carries 900,000 to 1,200,000 distinct CDR3 sequences, roughly two fifths of them seen once, and the ten largest clones take around 10%. Source material: peripheral blood or thyroid tissue (not recorded which). The receptors here all came from an adult man with Graves' hyperthyroidism.

In its sample, this clonotype was seen a few times. The V call is TRBV5-1, the J call TRBJ1-6, with D unresolved. V gave up 2 bases and J gave up 0 bases, with 12 bases separating them. Looked up from germline, CDR1 is SGHRS and CDR2 is YFSETQ. The CDR3 consists of 17 residues. Here the CDR3 reads CASSLGSGSSYNSPLHF. CDR3 sequence (DNA): TGCGCCAGCAGCTTAGGCTCCGGGAGCTCCTATAATTCACCCCTCCACTTT.

This chain connects TRBV15 to TRBJ2-7; tentative D call: TRBD1 (6 bases). Per the germline V gene, CDR1 is LNHNV and CDR2 is YYDKDF (reference sequence). Trimming shortened V by 1 base and J by 3 bases, and 10 bases separated the two germline ends. The CDR3 is 14 residues long. CDR3 residues: CATSRVGAIYEQYF. CDR3 DNA: TGTGCCACCAGCAGAGTGGGGGCCATCTACGAGCAGTACTTC.

This clonotype was seen a handful of times. A much larger clone sits a single nucleotide away, making a read error possible. This sequence joins TRBV9 and TRBJ2-2; the D is unclear. V lost 0 bases and J 6 bases, leaving 3 bases between the germline ends. The CDR3 has 12 amino acids. Germline V gene data show CDR1 as SGDLS and CDR2 as YYNGEE. The CDR3 region has the DNA TGTGCCAGCAGCGTAGACCCCGGGGAGCTGTTTTTT. As protein: CASSVDPGELFF.

This clonotype was picked up a small number of times. V usage is TRBV29-1 and J usage is TRBJ1-4; 9 bases align to TRBD1. The CDR3 is made up of 17 amino acids. CDR1 is SQVTM and CDR2 is ANQGSEA in the germline V gene. V lost 7 bases and J lost 8; bases outside the gene matches: 20. The CDR3 DNA follows: TGCAGCGCTTACCGACAGGGGGGGAAAGGAACAGTGGAAAAACTGTTTTTT. This sequence encodes CSAYRQGGKGTVEKLFF.

This clonotype occurred many times. This rearrangement joins TRBV12-3 or TRBV12-4 to TRBJ1-5, with D possibly being TRBD1 (5 bases). The ends were cut back, 4 bases at V and 2 bases at J, with 9 bases in the middle. This CDR3 contains 14 residues. Written as DNA, the CDR3 is TGTGCCAGCAGTTCTCGGGACCGCAATCAGCCCCAGCATTTT. Residues: CASSSRDRNQPQHF.

In this sample, this clonotype turned up once. This sequence may be a read error, since a much larger clone differs from it by one base. The chain combines TRBV2 with TRBJ1-5, with D uncertain. Germline-derived CDR1 and CDR2 are SNHLY and FYNNEI. Trimming removed 1 base from V and 5 bases from J, with 12 bases in between. CDR3 size: 15 residues. CDR3 amino acids: CASSEGLSGYQPQHF. CDR3 DNA sequence: TGTGCCAGCAGTGAAGGACTGTCCGGTTATCAGCCCCAGCATTTT.

A few counts support this clonotype. The chain employs TRBV7-2 and TRBJ1-5, with D possibly matching TRBD1 (5 bases). This CDR3 is 15 amino acids long. V shed 1 base and J shed 9 bases, with 16 bases lying between them. Germline loops: CDR1 SGHTA, CDR2 FQGNSA. CDR3 nucleotides: TGTGCCAGCAGCTTAGGACCGGGGCCTGGATGGCCCCAGCATTTT. It is translated as CASSLGPGPGWPQHF. Based on the CDR3 plus reference TRBV7-2 and TRBJ1-5, the full variable domain is GAGVSQSPSNKVTEKGKDVELRCDPISGHTALYWYRQSLGQGLEFLIYFQGNSAPDKSGLPSDRFSAERTGGSVSTLTIQRTQQEDSAVYLCASSLGPGPGWPQHFGDGTRLSIL.

This clonotype was detected only a few times. The rearrangement uses TRBV4-1 and TRBJ2-5, with D hard to call. Germline V gives CDR1 MGHRA, CDR2 YSYEKL. V lost 0 bases and J lost 2, with 7 bases in between. The CDR3 consists of 14 residues. In DNA, the CDR3 is TGCGCCAGCAGCCAAGAGAGAGTACAAGAGACCCAGTACTTC. It is translated as CASSQERVQETQYF.

This clonotype was counted at least ten times. V and J are TRBV7-9 and TRBJ2-7; D gene uncertain. V lost 7 bases, J lost 6 bases, and 16 bases lay in between. Germline V CDR1 and CDR2: SEHNR, FQNEAQ (reference sequence). This CDR3 is built from 13 residues. The CDR3 spells CASTPPSRPEQYF. In DNA form, the CDR3 reads TGTGCCAGCACCCCACCTTCTCGACCCGAGCAGTACTTC. The variable domain in full, completed from reference TRBV7-9 and TRBJ2-7, reads DTGVSQNPRHKITKRGQNVTFRCDPISEHNRLYWYRQTLGQGPEFLTYFQNEAQLEKSRLLSDRFSAERPKGSFSTLEIQRTEQGDSAMYLCASTPPSRPEQYFGPGTRLTVT.

In its sample, this clonotype was seen a few times. The chain employs TRBV4-2 and TRBJ1-2; D ambiguous. The CDR3 runs to 17 residues. The germline V and J ends were trimmed by 0 bases and 0 bases, with 14 bases remaining between them. Germline V CDR1 and CDR2: LGHNA, YNFKEQ. The CDR3 nucleotides read TGTGCCAGCAGCCAAGATAGGGAGCAATATTCTAACTATGGCTACACCTTC. Its protein is CASSQDREQYSNYGYTF.

This clonotype has a count of ten or more. The V call is TRBV6-5, the J call TRBJ2-5; D is perhaps TRBD2 (7 bases). Germline CDR1 MNHEY, CDR2 SVGAGI. V dropped 10 bases and J dropped 1 base, with 13 bases sitting between them. The CDR3 consists of 13 residues. The CDR3 is CATLGGLQETQYF. In DNA, the CDR3 is TGTGCCACGCTGGGGGGGCTCCAAGAGACCCAGTACTTC.

Notes on this clonotype: Since no conserved phenylalanine or tryptophan closes the CDR3, a read error is the likely cause. V gene TRBV20-1 combines with J gene TRBJ1-1; no reliable D call. The CDR3 totals 10 residues. CDR1 DFQATT and CDR2 SNEGSKA come from the germline V gene (reference sequence). For the CDR3, the DNA is TGCAGAGCCCCCATGCAAAAAGCTTTCCTT. The encoded protein is CRAPMQKAFL.

The chain is built from TRBV28 and TRBJ1-3; TRBD1 is a possible D gene (6 bases). V lost 5 bases to trimming and J lost 3 bases, with 20 bases between them. The CDR3 spans 17 residues. Germline V CDR1 and CDR2: MDHEN, SYDVKM. The CDR3 loop is CASSPSLGAPLGNTIYF. CDR3 nucleotides: TGTGCCAGCAGTCCCTCTTTGGGGGCGCCGCTTGGAAACACCATATATTTT.

This clonotype was observed many times. V and J are TRBV2 and TRBJ2-5, with D unclear. V lost 6 bases, J lost 4 bases, and 6 bases lay in between. In germline, CDR1 is SNHLY, CDR2 FYNNEI. The CDR3 contains 11 residues. CDR3 nucleotides: TGTGCCAGCAGACAGTCAGAGACCCAGTACTTC. Translated, it gives CASRQSETQYF.

This clonotype was recorded many times. V gene TRBV12-3 or TRBV12-4 combines with J gene TRBJ1-2; weak D call: TRBD1 (5 bases). V was clipped by 5 bases and J by 5 bases, with 15 bases between them. The CDR3 is 14 amino acids. The DNA for the CDR3 is TGTGCCAGCAGTCCCCGGGACGGAACATATGGCTACACCTTC. It yields the protein CASSPRDGTYGYTF.

This clonotype has a count of ten or more. The V gene is TRBV2, the J gene TRBJ1-1; D gene uncertain. V shed 4 bases and J shed 8 bases, with 8 bases lying between them. Germline assignment: CDR1 SNHLY and CDR2 FYNNEI. CDR3 length: 11 amino acids. CDR3: CASSGGWEAFF. Here the CDR3 DNA reads TGTGCCAGCAGTGGGGGATGGGAAGCTTTCTTT.

The J gene is TRBJ1-4, the V gene TRBV9, with TRBD1 as a possible D gene (6 bases). V was pared by 4 bases and J by 10 bases, with 14 bases between. The CDR3 length is 13 residues. CDR1 SGDLS and CDR2 YYNGEE come from the germline V gene. CDR3 amino acids: CASSTRDTTKLFF. CDR3 DNA: TGTGCCAGCAGCACCCGGGACACGACAAAACTGTTTTTT.

This clonotype was seen a single time. J is TRBJ2-6 and V is TRBV7-8; possibly TRBD2 for D (7 bases). Germline CDR1 and CDR2: SGHVS and FQNEAQ. This CDR3 spans 17 amino acids. The V end lost 4 bases, the J end lost 3 bases, and 16 bases lay between the germline ends. The CDR3 here is CASSSFLGGHGANVLTF. DNA of the CDR3: TGTGCCAGCAGCTCGTTCCTCGGGGGGCATGGGGCCAACGTCCTGACTTTC.

This clonotype was counted once. V and J are TRBV20-1 and TRBJ1-2; D is possibly TRBD1 (6 bases). This CDR3 region has 12 residues. The V gene's germline CDR1 is DFQATT and CDR2 SNEGSKA (reference sequence). Deletions cut 5 bases from V and 6 bases from J, with 13 bases between. This CDR3 is CSADQGRNGYTF. The CDR3 nucleotides are TGCAGTGCTGACCAGGGGCGGAATGGCTACACCTTC.

This clonotype has a handful of counts. V is TRBV5-1 and J is TRBJ1-3; 10 nucleotides align to TRBD1. CDR1 and CDR2 from the germline V gene are SGHRS and YFSETQ. V lost 7 bases and J lost 3; bases outside the gene matches: 7. The CDR3 runs 15 residues. CDR3 sequence reads: CASAGRTGGGNTIYF. The CDR3, as DNA: TGCGCCAGCGCCGGGAGGACAGGGGGTGGAAACACCATATATTTT.

This clonotype has ten or more counts. The CDR3 DNA sequence: TGTGCCAGCAGTTTAACGGCAACTGGCTACACCTTC. Protein sequence: CASSLTATGYTF. The chain couples TRBV12-3 or TRBV12-4 to TRBJ1-2; D not resolved. The V and J ends lost 2 bases and 7 bases respectively, with 8 bases between them. The CDR3 loop spans 12 amino acids.

This sequence joins TRBV19 and TRBJ1-4; D is unresolved. The CDR3 has 13 residues. CDR1 is LNHDA and CDR2 is SQIVND in the germline V gene (reference sequence). The V and J ends lost 6 bases and 8 bases respectively, with 13 bases between them. CDR3 amino acids: CASRKPREEKLFF. The CDR3 DNA reads as TGTGCCAGTAGGAAACCTAGGGAGGAAAAACTGTTTTTT.

This clonotype was observed many times. The chain links TRBV4-1 to TRBJ1-2, with TRBD1 matching over 7 bases. Germline assignment: CDR1 MGHRA and CDR2 YSYEKL. The CDR3 loop spans 14 amino acids. J was trimmed by 7 bases and V by 7 bases; bases with no gene match: 12. This chain's CDR3 is CASKSDRAYVGYTF. The CDR3 DNA sequence: TGCGCCAGCAAGTCCGACAGGGCATACGTTGGCTACACCTTC.